The 17 T cell receptor beta chains below all came from one sample that was sequenced in a study of blood T cell repertoires in COVID-19. Assay: immunoSEQ multiplex PCR; the TCRdb copy retains only in-frame clones and omits some. The sample lists approximately 350,000 clones, 85% to 90% occurring once. Sequencing was done on a sample of PBMCs or T cells enriched from blood (not recorded which). The origin of the receptors is a man in his late teens or twenties who had recovered from COVID-19.

The CDR3 region is CASSATGTGPYEQYF. CDR3 sequence (DNA): TGTGCCAGCAGCGCCACCGGGACAGGGCCCTACGAGCAGTACTTC. V usage is TRBV9 and J usage is TRBJ2-7; 9 nucleotides align to TRBD1. Germline V lookup: CDR1 SGDLS, CDR2 YYNGEE. CDR3 size: 15 residues. Losses at the gene ends were 3 bases for V and 2 bases for J; bases not matched to a gene: 6.

The rearrangement uses TRBV27 and TRBJ2-1; 9 bases fit TRBD2. CDR3 size: 15 residues. Germline CDR1 reads MNHEY; CDR2 reads SMNVEV (reference sequence). V dropped 8 bases and J dropped 5; count of bases not matched to a gene: 10. CDR3 loop: CASGTLGGGDNEQFF. In nucleotides, the CDR3 is TGTGCCAGCGGAACTTTGGGCGGGGGGGACAATGAGCAGTTCTTC.

Here the CDR3 DNA reads TGTGCCAGCAGCCCGGGACTAGCGGTATACAATGAGCAGTTCTTC. Residues: CASSPGLAVYNEQFF. The genes are TRBV7-7 and TRBJ2-1; 11 nucleotides match TRBD2. The CDR3 sequence is 15 residues long. Trimming cost V 5 bases and J 4 bases; bases outside gene matches: 4. CDR1 is SSHAT, CDR2 FNYEAQ, per germline (reference sequence). Using reference TRBV7-7 and TRBJ2-1 for the parts outside the CDR3, the full variable domain is GAGVSQSPRYKVTKRGQDVTLRCDPISSHATLYWYQQALGQGPEFLTYFNYEAQPDKSGLPSDRFSAERPEGSISTLTIQRTEQRDSAMYRCASSPGLAVYNEQFFGPGTRLTVL.

V is TRBV24-1 and J is TRBJ2-2; 7 positions match TRBD2. The V gene end was trimmed by 5 bases and the J gene end by 0 bases; junction bases not matched to a gene: 2. The germline V gene has CDR1 KGHDR and CDR2 SFDVKD. The CDR3 length is 15 residues. CDR3 DNA: TGTGCCACCAGTGGGCTAGCGGCGAACACCGGGGAGCTGTTTTTT. Translation: CATSGLAANTGELFF.

The gene calls are TRBV6-5 and TRBJ1-6, with a tentative D call TRBD1 (6 bases). V was pared by 7 bases and J by 6 bases, with 16 bases between. Germline V lookup: CDR1 MNHEY, CDR2 SVGAGI. The CDR3 extends over 15 amino acids. The CDR3 sequence: CASNATGTRNSPLHF. CDR3 in DNA: TGTGCCAGCAACGCAACAGGGACGCGTAATTCACCCCTCCACTTT.

This chain connects TRBV6-5 to TRBJ1-5, with D perhaps matching TRBD1 (6 bases). The CDR3 is made up of 14 amino acids. Germline assignment: CDR1 MNHEY and CDR2 SVGAGI. The V and J ends lost 6 bases and 7 bases respectively, with 16 bases between them. The CDR3 region is CASRPGQWLQPQHF. The CDR3 nucleotides read TGTGCCAGCAGACCGGGACAATGGTTGCAGCCCCAGCATTTT.

V and J are TRBV30 and TRBJ1-3; 7 bases map to TRBD1. The CDR3 sequence is 14 residues long. Germline-derived CDR1 and CDR2 are GTSNPN and SVGIG (reference sequence). Unmatched junction bases numbered 6, after V lost 7 bases and J lost 0 bases. The CDR3 DNA is TGTGCCTACTCAGGGGGGTACTCTGGAAACACCATATATTTT. It encodes CAYSGGYSGNTIYF.

V gene TRBV7-2 combines with J gene TRBJ1-1; no reliable D call. The CDR3 loop spans 13 amino acids. Trimming removed 3 bases from V and 5 bases from J, with 10 bases in between. Germline loops: CDR1 SGHTA, CDR2 FQGNSA. The CDR3 loop reads CASSFTEQTEAFF. The CDR3 DNA reads TGTGCCAGCAGCTTTACGGAACAGACTGAAGCTTTCTTT.

The V gene is TRBV20-1, the J gene TRBJ2-7; 12 bases match TRBD2. V dropped 3 bases and J dropped 4; count of bases not matched to a gene: 13. This CDR3 is 17 amino acids long. The germline V gene encodes CDR1 DFQATT and CDR2 SNEGSKA (reference sequence). As DNA, the CDR3 is TGCAGTGCTAGTGTCCTAGCGGGAGGGCCTAGGGAATACGAGCAGTACTTC. Translating gives CSASVLAGGPREYEQYF.

This sequence joins TRBV5-8 and TRBJ2-1; no clear D. The CDR3 contains 15 residues. The V gene's germline CDR1 is SGHTS and CDR2 YDEGEE. The V end lost 4 bases, the J end lost 0 bases, and 11 bases lay between the germline ends. CDR3: CASSPLEVSYNEQFF. The DNA of the CDR3 is TGTGCCAGCAGCCCCTTAGAGGTCTCCTACAATGAGCAGTTCTTC.

The chain carries TRBV19 and TRBJ2-7, with D possibly being TRBD1 (5 bases). CDR1 and CDR2 (germline): LNHDA, SQIVND (reference sequence). V was trimmed by 5 bases and J by 5 bases, leaving 19 bases between them. There are 15 residues in the CDR3. Written as DNA, the CDR3 is TGTGCCAGTAGTGATTTAGGGCAGGGTCTTCACGAGCAGTACTTC. This translates into CASSDLGQGLHEQYF.

This clone was recorded once. The chain joins TRBV14 to TRBJ2-2; tentatively, D is TRBD2 (5 bases). Trimming pared 4 bases from V and 4 bases from J, leaving 10 bases between. The CDR3 contains 14 residues. The germline gives CDR1 SGHDN, CDR2 FVKESK. In nucleotides, the CDR3 is TGTGCCAGCAGCCCGCGGGTCTTCACCGGGGAGCTGTTTTTT. It is translated as CASSPRVFTGELFF.

The rearrangement uses TRBV12-5 and TRBJ1-3; D call uncertain. Germline-derived CDR1 and CDR2 are LGHNT and FRNRAP. Trimming took off 1 base at V and 4 bases at J, with 8 bases between the two ends. The CDR3 sequence is 14 residues long. In nucleotides, the CDR3 is TGTGCTAGTGGTTTGGAAGGTAGCGGAAACACCATATATTTT. Protein: CASGLEGSGNTIYF.

The rearrangement joins TRBV10-3 to TRBJ2-3, with 7 bases matching TRBD1. CDR1 and CDR2 from the germline V gene are ENHRY and SYGVKD. The length of the CDR3 is 16 residues. V shed 6 bases, J shed 5 bases, and the junction held 14 bases outside the gene matches. The chain's CDR3 is CAIRPPQGDGGDTQYF. CDR3 DNA: TGTGCCATCAGACCCCCCCAGGGGGATGGTGGAGATACGCAGTATTTT.

V is TRBV5-1 and J is TRBJ2-7; 7 bases fit TRBD2. The CDR3 is 15 residues long. CDR1 SGHRS and CDR2 YFSETQ come from the germline V gene. V trimming: 0 bases; J trimming: 6 bases; junction bases outside the gene matches: 9. CDR3 protein: CASSLGRGGLSEQYF. CDR3 DNA sequence: TGCGCCAGCAGCTTGGGACGGGGAGGGCTTAGCGAGCAGTACTTC.

Only a few counts were recorded for this clone. The chain employs TRBV7-8 and TRBJ1-1; 7 bases align to TRBD1. Per the germline V gene, CDR1 is SGHVS and CDR2 is FQNEAQ. The CDR3 loop spans 13 amino acids. The V and J ends lost 3 bases and 5 bases, in that order; junction bases with no gene match: 3. CDR3 region: CASSFQGETEAFF. In DNA, the CDR3 is TGTGCCAGCAGCTTCCAGGGGGAAACTGAAGCTTTCTTT.

The chain links TRBV5-1 to TRBJ2-2, with 9 bases that match TRBD1. CDR1 and CDR2 (germline): SGHRS, YFSETQ. The CDR3 is 15 residues long. Trimming took 6 bases from V and 4 from J; bases not matched to a gene: 7. Here the CDR3 reads CASKEQGAGTGELFF. DNA of the CDR3: TGCGCCAGCAAGGAACAGGGGGCGGGCACCGGGGAGCTGTTTTTT.